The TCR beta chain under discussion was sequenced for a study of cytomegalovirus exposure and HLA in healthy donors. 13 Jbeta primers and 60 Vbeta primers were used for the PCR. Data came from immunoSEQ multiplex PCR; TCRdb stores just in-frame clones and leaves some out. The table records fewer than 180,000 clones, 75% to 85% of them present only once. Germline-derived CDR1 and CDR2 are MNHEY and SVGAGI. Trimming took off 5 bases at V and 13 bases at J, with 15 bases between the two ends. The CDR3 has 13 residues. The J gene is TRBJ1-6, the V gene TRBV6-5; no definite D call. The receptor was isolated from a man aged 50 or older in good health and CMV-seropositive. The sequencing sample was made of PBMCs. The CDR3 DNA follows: TGTGCCAGCAGTACCCTACAGCTTTCGCCCCTCCACTTT. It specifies CASSTLQLSPLHF.